This TCR beta chain was sequenced during a study of blood T cell repertoires in COVID-19. Libraries were prepared by immunoSEQ multiplex PCR; TCRdb keeps only in-frame clonotypes and omits some of them. This table holds just over 70,000 clones, 80% found once. This clonotype was obtained from a man between 70 and 80 years old who had recovered from COVID-19. Material for sequencing was peripheral blood.

CDR3 sequence reads: CASSSFWGGAPYGNTIYF. In nucleotides, the CDR3 is TGTGCCAGCAGCTCCTTCTGGGGGGGGGCTCCCTACGGAAACACCATATATTTT. The chain uses TRBV21-1 and TRBJ1-3. TRBV21-1 is annotated as a pseudogene. This CDR3 is 18 amino acids long.